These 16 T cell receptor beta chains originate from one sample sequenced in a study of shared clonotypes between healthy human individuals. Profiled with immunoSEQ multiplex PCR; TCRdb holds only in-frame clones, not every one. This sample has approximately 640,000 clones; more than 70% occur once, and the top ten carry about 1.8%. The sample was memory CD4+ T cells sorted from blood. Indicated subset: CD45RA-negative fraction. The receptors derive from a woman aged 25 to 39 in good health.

CDR3 sequence reads: CASNPGGPGNEKLFF. As DNA, the CDR3 is TGTGCCAGCAACCCCGGGGGGCCTGGTAATGAAAAACTGTTTTTT. The chain employs TRBV6-6 and TRBJ1-4; D may be TRBD1 (6 bases). The CDR3 totals 15 residues. Germline values: CDR1 MNHNY, CDR2 SVGAGI (reference sequence). V was shortened by 7 bases and J by 4 bases, with 16 bases between the two germline ends.

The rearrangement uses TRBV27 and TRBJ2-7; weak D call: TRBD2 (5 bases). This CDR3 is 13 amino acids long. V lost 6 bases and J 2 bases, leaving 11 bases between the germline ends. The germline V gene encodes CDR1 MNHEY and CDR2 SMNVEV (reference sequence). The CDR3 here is CASSRAGPYEQYF. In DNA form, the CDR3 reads TGTGCCAGCAGCCGGGCGGGCCCCTACGAGCAGTACTTC.

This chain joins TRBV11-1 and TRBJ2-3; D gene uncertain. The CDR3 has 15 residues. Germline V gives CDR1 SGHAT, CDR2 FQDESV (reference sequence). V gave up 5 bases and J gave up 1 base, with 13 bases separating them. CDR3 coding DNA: TGTGCCAGCAGCCTAGTAACCTCGGGCACAGATACGCAGTATTTT. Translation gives CASSLVTSGTDTQYF.

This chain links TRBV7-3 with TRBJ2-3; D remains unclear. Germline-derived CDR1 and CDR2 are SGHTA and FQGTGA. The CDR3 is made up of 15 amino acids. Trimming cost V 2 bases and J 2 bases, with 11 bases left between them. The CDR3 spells CASSLRPTYTDTQYF. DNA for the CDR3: TGTGCCAGCAGCTTACGGCCCACCTACACAGATACGCAGTATTTT. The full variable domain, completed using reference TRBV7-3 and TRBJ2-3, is GAGVSQTPSNKVTEKGKYVELRCDPISGHTALYWYRQSLGQGPEFLIYFQGTGAADDSGLPNDRFFAVRPEGSVSTLKIQRTERGDSAVYLCASSLRPTYTDTQYFGPGTRLTVL.

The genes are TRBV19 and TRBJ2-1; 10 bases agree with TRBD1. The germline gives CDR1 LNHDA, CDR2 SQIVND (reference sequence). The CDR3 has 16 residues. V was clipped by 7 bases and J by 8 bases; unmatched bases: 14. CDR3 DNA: TGTGCCAGTACCCGAGCCGGGACAGGGGTGCTCGATGAGCAGTTCTTC. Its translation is CASTRAGTGVLDEQFF. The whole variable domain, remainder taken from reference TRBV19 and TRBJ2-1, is DGGITQSPKYLFRKEGQNVTLSCEQNLNHDAMYWYRQDPGQGLRLIYYSQIVNDFQKGDIAEGYSVSREKKESFPLTVTSAQKNPTAFYLCASTRAGTGVLDEQFFGPGTRLTVL.

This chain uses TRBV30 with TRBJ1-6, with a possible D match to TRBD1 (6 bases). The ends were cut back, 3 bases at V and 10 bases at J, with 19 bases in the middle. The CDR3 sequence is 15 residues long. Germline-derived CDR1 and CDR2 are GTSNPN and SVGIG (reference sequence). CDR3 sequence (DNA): TGTGCCTGGAGCCTCCAGGGGCGGGGGTACTCACCCCTCCACTTT. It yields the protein CAWSLQGRGYSPLHF.

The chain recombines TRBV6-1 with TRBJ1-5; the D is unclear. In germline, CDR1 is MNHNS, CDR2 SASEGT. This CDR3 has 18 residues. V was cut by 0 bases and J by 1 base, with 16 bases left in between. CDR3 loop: CASSEAFWVMASNQPQHF. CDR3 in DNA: TGTGCCAGCAGTGAAGCGTTCTGGGTTATGGCGAGCAATCAGCCCCAGCATTTT.

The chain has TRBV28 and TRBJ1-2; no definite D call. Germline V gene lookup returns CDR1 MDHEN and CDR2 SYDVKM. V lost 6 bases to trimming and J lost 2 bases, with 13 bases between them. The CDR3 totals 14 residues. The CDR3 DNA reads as TGTGCCAGCAGGGCCAGGCAGGCAAACTATGGCTACACCTTC. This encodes CASRARQANYGYTF.

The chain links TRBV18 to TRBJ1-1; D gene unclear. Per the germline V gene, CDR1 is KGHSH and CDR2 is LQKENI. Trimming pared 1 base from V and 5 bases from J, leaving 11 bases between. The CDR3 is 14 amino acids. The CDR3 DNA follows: TGTGCCAGCTCACCACGGGAGTTGGAGACTGAAGCTTTCTTT. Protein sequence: CASSPRELETEAFF.

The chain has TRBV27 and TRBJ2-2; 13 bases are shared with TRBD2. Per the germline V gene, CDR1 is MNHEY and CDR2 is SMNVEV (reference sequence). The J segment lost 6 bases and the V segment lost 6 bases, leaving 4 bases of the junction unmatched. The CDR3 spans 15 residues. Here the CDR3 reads CASRRTSGRAGELFF. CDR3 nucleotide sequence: TGTGCCAGCAGGCGAACTAGCGGGAGGGCCGGGGAGCTGTTTTTT.

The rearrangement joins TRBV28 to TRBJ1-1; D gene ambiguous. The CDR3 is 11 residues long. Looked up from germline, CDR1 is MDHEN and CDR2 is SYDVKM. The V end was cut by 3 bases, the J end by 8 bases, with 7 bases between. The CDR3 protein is CASSFVGEAFF. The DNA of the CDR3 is TGTGCCAGCAGTTTTGTGGGGGAAGCTTTCTTT.

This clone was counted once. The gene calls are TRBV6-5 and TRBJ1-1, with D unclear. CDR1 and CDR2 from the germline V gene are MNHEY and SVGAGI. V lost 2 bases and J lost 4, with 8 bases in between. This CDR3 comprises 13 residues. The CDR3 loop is CASSYDGGTEAFF. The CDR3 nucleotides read TGTGCCAGCAGTTACGACGGAGGCACTGAAGCTTTCTTT.

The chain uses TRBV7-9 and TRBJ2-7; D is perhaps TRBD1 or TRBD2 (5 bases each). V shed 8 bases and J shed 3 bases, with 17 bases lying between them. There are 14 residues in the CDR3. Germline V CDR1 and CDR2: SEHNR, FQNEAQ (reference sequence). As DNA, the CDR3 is TGTGCCAGCCAGACCGGGGCGGGTTACTACGAGCAGTACTTC. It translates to CASQTGAGYYEQYF.

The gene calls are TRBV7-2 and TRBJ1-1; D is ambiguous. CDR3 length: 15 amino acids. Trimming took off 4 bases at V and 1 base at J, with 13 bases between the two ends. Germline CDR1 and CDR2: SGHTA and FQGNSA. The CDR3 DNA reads TGTGCCAGCAGCTCGACGGTGTTGGCGAACACTGAAGCTTTCTTT. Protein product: CASSSTVLANTEAFF.

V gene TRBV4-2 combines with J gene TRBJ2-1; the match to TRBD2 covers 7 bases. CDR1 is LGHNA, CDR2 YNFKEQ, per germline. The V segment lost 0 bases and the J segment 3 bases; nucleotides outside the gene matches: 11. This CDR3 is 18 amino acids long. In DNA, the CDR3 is TGTGCCAGCAGCCAAGATTGGCTAGCGGCCGTTTACTACAATGAGCAGTTCTTC. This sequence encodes CASSQDWLAAVYYNEQFF.

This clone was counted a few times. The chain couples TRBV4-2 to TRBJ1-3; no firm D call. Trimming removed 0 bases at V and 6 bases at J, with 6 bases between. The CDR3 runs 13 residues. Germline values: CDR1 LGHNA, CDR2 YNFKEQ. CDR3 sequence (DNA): TGTGCCAGCAGCCAAGATCTCACAAACACCATATATTTT. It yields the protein CASSQDLTNTIYF.